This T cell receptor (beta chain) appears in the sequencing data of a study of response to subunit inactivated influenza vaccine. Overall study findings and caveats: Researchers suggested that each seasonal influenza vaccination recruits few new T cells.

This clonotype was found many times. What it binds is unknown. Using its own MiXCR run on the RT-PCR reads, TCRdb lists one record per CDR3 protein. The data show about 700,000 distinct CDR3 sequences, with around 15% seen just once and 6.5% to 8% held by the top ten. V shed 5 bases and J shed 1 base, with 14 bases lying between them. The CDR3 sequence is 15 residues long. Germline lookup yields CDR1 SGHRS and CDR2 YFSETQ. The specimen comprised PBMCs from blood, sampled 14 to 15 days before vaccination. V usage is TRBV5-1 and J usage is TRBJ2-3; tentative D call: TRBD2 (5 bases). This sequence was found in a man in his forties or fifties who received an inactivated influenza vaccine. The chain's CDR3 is CASSTGNLGTDTQYF. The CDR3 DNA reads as TGCGCCAGCAGTACCGGGAATTTAGGCACAGATACGCAGTATTTT.